This T cell receptor beta chain was documented in a study of blood T cell repertoires in COVID-19. Turning to the study itself: Samples representing acute and convalescent COVID-19 were sourced from the United States, Italy and Spain.

As processed by the authors: Estimation of nucleated cell counts relied on the amplification of reference gene primers. TCRdb's copy holds only in-frame clones and misses some; the assay was immunoSEQ multiplex PCR. V and J calls and clone size are those listed in that table; D and trimming were worked out from the DNA. The table lists 350,000 to 450,000 clones, around nine tenths of them singletons. The germline gives CDR1 SGHTA, CDR2 FQGNSA. The CDR3 consists of 16 residues. V lost 1 base and J 3 bases, leaving 16 bases between the germline ends. The sample comprised peripheral blood. The sequence was obtained from a woman in her 40s with COVID-19, enrolled during active disease. The chain links TRBV7-2 to TRBJ2-7; D is unclear. This CDR3 reads CASSLGSVRSSYEQYF. Written as DNA, the CDR3 is TGTGCCAGCAGCTTAGGGTCCGTGAGATCTAGCTACGAGCAGTACTTC.